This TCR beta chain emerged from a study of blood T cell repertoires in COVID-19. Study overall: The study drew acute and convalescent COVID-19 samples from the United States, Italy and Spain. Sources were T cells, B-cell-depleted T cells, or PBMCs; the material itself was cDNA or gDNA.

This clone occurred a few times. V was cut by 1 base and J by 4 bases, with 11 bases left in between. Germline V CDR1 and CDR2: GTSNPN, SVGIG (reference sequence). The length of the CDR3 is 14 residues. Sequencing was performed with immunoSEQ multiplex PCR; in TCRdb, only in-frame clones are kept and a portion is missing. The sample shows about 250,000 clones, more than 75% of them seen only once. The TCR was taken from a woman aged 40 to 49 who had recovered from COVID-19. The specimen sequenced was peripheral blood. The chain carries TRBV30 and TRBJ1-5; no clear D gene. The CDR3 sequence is CAWSGGQPNQPQHF. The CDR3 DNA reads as TGTGCCTGGAGTGGCGGGCAGCCTAATCAGCCCCAGCATTTT.